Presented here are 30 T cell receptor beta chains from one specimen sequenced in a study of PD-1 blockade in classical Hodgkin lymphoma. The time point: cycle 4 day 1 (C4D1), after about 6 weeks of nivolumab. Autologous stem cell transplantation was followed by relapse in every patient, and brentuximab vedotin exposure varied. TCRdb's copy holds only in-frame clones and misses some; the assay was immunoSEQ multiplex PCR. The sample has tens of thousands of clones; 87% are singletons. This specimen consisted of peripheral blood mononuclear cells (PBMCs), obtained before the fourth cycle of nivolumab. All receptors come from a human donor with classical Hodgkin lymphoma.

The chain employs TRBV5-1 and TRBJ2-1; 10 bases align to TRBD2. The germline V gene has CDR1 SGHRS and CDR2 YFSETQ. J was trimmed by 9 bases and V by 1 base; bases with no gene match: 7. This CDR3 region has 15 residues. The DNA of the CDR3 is TGCGCCAGCAGCTTGTCGGCTAGCGGGGGTCGTGAGCAGTTCTTC. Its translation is CASSLSASGGREQFF.

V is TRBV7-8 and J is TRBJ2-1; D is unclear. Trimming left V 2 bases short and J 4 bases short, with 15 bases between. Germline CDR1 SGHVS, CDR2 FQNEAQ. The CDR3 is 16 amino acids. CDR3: CASSLQPGQKYNEQFF. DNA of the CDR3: TGTGCCAGCAGCTTACAACCGGGTCAAAAATACAATGAGCAGTTCTTC. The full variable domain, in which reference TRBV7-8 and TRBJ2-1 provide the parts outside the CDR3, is GAGVSQSPRYKVAKRGQDVALRCDPISGHVSLFWYQQALGQGPEFLTYFQNEAQLDKSGLPSDRFFAERPEGSVSTLKIQRTQQEDSAVYLCASSLQPGQKYNEQFFGPGTRLTVL.

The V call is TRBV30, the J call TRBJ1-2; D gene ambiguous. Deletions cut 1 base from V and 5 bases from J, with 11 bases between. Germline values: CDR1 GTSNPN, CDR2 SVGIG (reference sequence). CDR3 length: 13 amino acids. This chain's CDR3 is CAWSALAGYGYTF. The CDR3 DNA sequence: TGTGCCTGGAGTGCCCTGGCGGGGTATGGCTACACCTTC.

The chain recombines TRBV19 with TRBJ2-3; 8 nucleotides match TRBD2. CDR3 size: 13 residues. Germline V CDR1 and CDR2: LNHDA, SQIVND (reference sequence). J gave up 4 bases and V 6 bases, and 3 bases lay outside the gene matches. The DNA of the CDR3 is TGTGCCAGTAGCGGGGGGGTACCAGATACGCAGTATTTT. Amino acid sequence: CASSGGVPDTQYF.

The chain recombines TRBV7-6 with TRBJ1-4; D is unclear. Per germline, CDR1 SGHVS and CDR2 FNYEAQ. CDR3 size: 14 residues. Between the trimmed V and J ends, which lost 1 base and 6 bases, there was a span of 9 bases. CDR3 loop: CASSLDSGDEKLFF. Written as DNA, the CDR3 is TGTGCCAGCAGCTTAGATTCGGGCGATGAAAAACTGTTTTTT.

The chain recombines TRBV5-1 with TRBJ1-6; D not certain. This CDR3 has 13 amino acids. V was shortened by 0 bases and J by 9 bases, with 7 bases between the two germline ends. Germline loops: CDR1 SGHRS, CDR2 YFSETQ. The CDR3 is CASSLGEGSPLHF. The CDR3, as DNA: TGCGCCAGCAGCTTGGGGGAGGGTTCACCCCTCCACTTT.

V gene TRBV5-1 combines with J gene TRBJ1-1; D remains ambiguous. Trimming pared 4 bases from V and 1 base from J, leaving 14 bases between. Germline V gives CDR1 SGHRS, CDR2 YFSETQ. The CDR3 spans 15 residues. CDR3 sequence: CASSHHGETNTEAFF. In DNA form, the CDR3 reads TGCGCCAGCAGCCACCACGGAGAGACGAACACTGAAGCTTTCTTT.

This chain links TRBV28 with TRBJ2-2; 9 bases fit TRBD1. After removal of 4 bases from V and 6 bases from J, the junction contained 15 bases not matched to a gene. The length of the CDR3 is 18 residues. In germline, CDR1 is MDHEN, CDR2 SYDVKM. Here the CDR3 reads CASSSLPSGQGSAGELFF. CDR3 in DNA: TGTGCCAGCAGTTCTCTCCCCTCGGGACAGGGTAGCGCCGGGGAGCTGTTTTTT.

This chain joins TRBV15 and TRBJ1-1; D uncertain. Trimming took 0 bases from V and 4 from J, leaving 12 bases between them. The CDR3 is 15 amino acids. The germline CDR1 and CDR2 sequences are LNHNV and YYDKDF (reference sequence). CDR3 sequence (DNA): TGTGCCACCAGCAGAGATGGTTTAAGCAGCACTGAAGCTTTCTTT. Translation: CATSRDGLSSTEAFF.

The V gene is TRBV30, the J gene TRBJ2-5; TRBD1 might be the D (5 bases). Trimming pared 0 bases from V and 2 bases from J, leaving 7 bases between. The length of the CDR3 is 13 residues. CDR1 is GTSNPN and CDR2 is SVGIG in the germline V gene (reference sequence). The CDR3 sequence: CAWSVDRQETQYF. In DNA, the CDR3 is TGTGCCTGGAGTGTCGACAGACAAGAGACCCAGTACTTC.

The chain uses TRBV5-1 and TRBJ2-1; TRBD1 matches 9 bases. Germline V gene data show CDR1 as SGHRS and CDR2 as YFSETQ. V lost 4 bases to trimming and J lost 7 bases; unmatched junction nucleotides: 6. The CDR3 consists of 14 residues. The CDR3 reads CASSRDRVGNEQFF. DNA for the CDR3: TGCGCCAGCAGCAGGGACAGGGTAGGAAATGAGCAGTTCTTC. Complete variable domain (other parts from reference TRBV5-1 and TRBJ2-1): KAGVTQTPRYLIKTRGQQVTLSCSPISGHRSVSWYQQTPGQGLQFLFEYFSETQRNKGNFPGRFSGRQFSNSRSEMNVSTLELGDSALYLCASSRDRVGNEQFFGPGTRLTVL.

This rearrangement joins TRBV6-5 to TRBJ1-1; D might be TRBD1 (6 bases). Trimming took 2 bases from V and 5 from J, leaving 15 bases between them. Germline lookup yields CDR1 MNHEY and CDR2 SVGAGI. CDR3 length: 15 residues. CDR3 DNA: TGTGCCAGCAGTTACCTTTCAGGGGAAGGGACTGAAGCTTTCTTT. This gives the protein CASSYLSGEGTEAFF.

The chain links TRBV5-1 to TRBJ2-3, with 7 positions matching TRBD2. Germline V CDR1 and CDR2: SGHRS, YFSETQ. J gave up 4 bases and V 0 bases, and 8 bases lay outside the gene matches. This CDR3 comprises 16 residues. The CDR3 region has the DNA TGCGCCAGCAGCTTGGACAACGGGGGGTTTTCAGATACGCAGTATTTT. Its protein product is CASSLDNGGFSDTQYF.

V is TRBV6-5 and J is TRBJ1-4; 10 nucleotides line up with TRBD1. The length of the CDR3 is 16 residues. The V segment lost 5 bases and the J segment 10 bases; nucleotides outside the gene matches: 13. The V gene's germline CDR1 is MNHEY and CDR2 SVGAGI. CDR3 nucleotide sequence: TGTGCCAGCAGTCACTACGATGGGACAGGGGAATTAAAACTGTTTTTT. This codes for CASSHYDGTGELKLFF.

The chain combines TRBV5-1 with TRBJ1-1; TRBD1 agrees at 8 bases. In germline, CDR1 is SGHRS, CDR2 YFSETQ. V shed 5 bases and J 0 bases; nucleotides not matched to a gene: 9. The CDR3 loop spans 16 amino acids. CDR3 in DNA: TGCGCCAGCAGGGAAACGGGGACAGGCATGAACACTGAAGCTTTCTTT. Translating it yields CASRETGTGMNTEAFF.

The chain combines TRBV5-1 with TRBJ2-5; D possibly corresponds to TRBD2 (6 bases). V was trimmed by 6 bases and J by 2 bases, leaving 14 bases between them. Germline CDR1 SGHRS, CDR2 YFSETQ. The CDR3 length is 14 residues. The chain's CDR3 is CASKEGLGQETQYF. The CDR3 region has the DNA TGCGCCAGCAAGGAGGGTTTGGGGCAAGAGACCCAGTACTTC. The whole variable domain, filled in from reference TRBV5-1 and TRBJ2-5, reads KAGVTQTPRYLIKTRGQQVTLSCSPISGHRSVSWYQQTPGQGLQFLFEYFSETQRNKGNFPGRFSGRQFSNSRSEMNVSTLELGDSALYLCASKEGLGQETQYFGPGTRLLVL.

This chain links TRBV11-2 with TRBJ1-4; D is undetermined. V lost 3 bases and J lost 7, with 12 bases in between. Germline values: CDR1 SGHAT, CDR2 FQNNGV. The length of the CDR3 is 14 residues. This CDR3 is CASSFRGFSEKLFF. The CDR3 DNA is TGTGCCAGCAGCTTCAGAGGGTTCTCTGAAAAACTGTTTTTT.

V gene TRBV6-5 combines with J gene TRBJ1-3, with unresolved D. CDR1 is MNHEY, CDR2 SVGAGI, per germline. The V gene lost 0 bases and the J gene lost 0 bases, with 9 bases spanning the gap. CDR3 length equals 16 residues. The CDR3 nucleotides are TGTGCCAGCAGTTACTCGAGAATGGACTCTGGAAACACCATATATTTT. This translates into CASSYSRMDSGNTIYF.

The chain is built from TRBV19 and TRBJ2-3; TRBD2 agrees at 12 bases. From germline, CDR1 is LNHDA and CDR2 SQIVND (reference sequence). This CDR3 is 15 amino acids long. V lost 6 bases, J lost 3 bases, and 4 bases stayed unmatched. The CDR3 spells CASSRTSGDTDTQYF. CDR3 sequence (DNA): TGTGCCAGTAGCAGGACTAGCGGGGATACAGATACGCAGTATTTT.

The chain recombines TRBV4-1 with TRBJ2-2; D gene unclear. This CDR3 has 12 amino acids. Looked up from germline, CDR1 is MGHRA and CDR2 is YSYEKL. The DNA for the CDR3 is TGCGCAGCAGCCGGAGCCACCGGGGAGCTGTTTTTT. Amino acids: CAAAGATGELFF.

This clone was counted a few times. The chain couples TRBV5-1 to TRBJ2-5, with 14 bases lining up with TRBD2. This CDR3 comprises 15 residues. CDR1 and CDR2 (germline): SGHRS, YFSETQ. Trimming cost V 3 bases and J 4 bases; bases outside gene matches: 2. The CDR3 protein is CASSSGLAGGETQYF. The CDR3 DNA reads TGCGCCAGCAGCTCCGGACTAGCGGGGGGAGAGACCCAGTACTTC.

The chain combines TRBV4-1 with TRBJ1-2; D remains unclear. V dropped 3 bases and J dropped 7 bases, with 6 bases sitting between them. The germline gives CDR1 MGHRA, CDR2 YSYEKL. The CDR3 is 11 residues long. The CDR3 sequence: CASSQAGGYTF. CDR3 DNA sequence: TGCGCCAGCAGCCAGGCGGGTGGCTACACCTTC.

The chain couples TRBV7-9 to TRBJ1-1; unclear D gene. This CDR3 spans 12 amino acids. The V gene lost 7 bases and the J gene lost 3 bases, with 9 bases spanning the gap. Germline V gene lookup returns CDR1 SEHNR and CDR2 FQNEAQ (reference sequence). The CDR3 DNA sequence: TGTGCCAGCACCCCCGCAGACACTGAAGCTTTCTTT. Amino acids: CASTPADTEAFF.

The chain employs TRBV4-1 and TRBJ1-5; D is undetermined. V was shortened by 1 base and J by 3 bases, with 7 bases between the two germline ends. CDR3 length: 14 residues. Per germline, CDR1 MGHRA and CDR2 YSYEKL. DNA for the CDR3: TGCGCCAGCAGCCAAGGGGTACTCAATCAGCCCCAGCATTTT. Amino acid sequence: CASSQGVLNQPQHF.

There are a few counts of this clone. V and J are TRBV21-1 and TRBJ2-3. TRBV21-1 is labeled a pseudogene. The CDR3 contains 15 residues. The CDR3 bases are TGTGCCAGCAGCAAACTGCAAGGTTGTACAGATACGCAGTATTTT. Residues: CASSKLQGCTDTQYF.

The CDR3 bases are TGTGCCACCAAACCCGGGACAGAACTCTCTGGAAACACCATATATTTT. The encoded protein is CATKPGTELSGNTIYF. The chain joins TRBV4-2 to TRBJ1-3, with 7 bases aligning to TRBD1. Germline CDR1 reads LGHNA; CDR2 reads YNFKEQ. There are 16 residues in the CDR3. J lost 0 bases, V lost 10 bases, and 12 bases had no gene match.

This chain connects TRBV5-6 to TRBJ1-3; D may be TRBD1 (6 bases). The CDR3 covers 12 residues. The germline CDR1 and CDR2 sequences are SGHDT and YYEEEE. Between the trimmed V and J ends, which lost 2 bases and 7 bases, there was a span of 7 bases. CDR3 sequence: CASSLTGNTIYF. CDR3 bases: TGTGCCAGCAGCTTAACAGGGAACACCATATATTTT.

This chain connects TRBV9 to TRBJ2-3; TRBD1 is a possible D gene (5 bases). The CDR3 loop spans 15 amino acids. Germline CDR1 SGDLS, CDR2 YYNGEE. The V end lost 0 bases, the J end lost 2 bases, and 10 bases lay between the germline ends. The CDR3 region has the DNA TGTGCCAGCAGCGTAGCCCCAGGGATCACAGATACGCAGTATTTT. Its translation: CASSVAPGITDTQYF.

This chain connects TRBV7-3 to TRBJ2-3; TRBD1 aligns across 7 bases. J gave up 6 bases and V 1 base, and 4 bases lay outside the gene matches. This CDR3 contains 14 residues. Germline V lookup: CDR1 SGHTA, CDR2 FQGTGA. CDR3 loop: CASSLRRDSDTQYF. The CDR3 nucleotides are TGTGCCAGCAGCTTAAGAAGGGACAGTGATACGCAGTATTTT.

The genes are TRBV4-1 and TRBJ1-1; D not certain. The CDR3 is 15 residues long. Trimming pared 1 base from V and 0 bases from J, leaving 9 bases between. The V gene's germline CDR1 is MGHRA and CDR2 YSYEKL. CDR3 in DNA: TGCGCCAGCAGCCAAGGTATTGGTCTGAACACTGAAGCTTTCTTT. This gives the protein CASSQGIGLNTEAFF.